This TCR beta chain emerged from a study of blood T cells in healthy people across ages. A second roughly 6 to 12 cycle PCR used barcoded and J-beta primers. TCRdb fed the 5' RACE reads into MiXCR, producing one record per CDR3 protein. The sample contains 1.2 million to 1.5 million distinct CDR3 sequences, roughly 59% of which appear only once. On this clonotype: Its cognate antigen is unknown.

Whole-study findings and limits: Shifts in expanded clonotypes may have been confounded by donor CMV status, which was unknown.

Germline V CDR1 and CDR2: KGHDR, SFDVKD. CDR3 length: 16 amino acids. V was pared by 2 bases and J by 7 bases, with 20 bases between. This sequence joins TRBV24-1 and TRBJ2-7; possible D gene TRBD1, 5 bases. The TCR was taken from a man younger than 35 in good health. Sequenced sample: blood. The DNA for the CDR3 is TGTGCCACCAGTGATTCTGCAGGGTACTCCTACAATGAGCAGTACTTC. This translates into CATSDSAGYSYNEQYF.